What follows are 24 T cell receptor beta chains derived from one specimen sequenced in a study of Graves' ophthalmopathy and Graves' hyperthyroidism. As the template, RNA transcripts were used to amplify TCR beta CDR3 regions. HTBI primers primed a first-round RT-PCR, and a second-round multiplex PCR followed. TCRdb redid the calling of the multiplex PCR reads with MiXCR, one entry per CDR3 protein. The repertoire holds about 600,000 distinct CDR3 sequences, with 35% to 45% as singletons. The sequencing sample was made of peripheral blood or thyroid tissue (not recorded which). The source of these receptors is an adult man with Graves' hyperthyroidism.

Comments on this clonotype: A much larger clone is a single base away; this may be a read error. This chain connects TRBV29-1 to TRBJ2-5; TRBD2 matches 11 bases. The CDR3 runs 15 residues. The germline CDR1 and CDR2 sequences are SQVTM and ANQGSEA. For the CDR3, the DNA is TGTGCCAGCAGCCAGGGACTAGCGGTCCAAGAGACCCAGTACTTC. As protein: CASSQGLAVQETQYF.

Many counts were recorded for this clonotype. The rearrangement uses TRBV7-6 and TRBJ2-7; tentatively, D is TRBD1 (6 bases). The CDR3 extends over 15 amino acids. Germline-derived CDR1 and CDR2 are SGHVS and FNYEAQ. V gave up 4 bases and J gave up 4 bases, with 17 bases separating them. The DNA of the CDR3 is TGTGCCAGCAGCTACCGGGACACTCAACCTTACGAGCAGTACTTC. Translating gives CASSYRDTQPYEQYF.

This clonotype was detected many times. The genes are TRBV10-3 and TRBJ1-5, with D tentatively TRBD1 (6 bases). The CDR3 is made up of 13 amino acids. The V end lost 5 bases, the J end lost 1 base, and 6 bases lay between the germline ends. Looked up from germline, CDR1 is ENHRY and CDR2 is SYGVKD. The CDR3 here is CAISTGSNQPQHF. For the CDR3, the DNA is TGTGCCATCAGTACAGGGAGCAATCAGCCCCAGCATTTT.

There are many counts of this clonotype. V gene TRBV15 combines with J gene TRBJ1-2; D call uncertain. Between the trimmed V and J ends, which lost 4 bases and 0 bases, there was a span of 9 bases. In germline, CDR1 is LNHNV, CDR2 YYDKDF (reference sequence). The CDR3 has 14 amino acids. In nucleotides, the CDR3 is TGTGCCACCAGCACACCCTCAGCTAACTATGGCTACACCTTC. It translates to CATSTPSANYGYTF.

This clonotype was recorded at least ten times. The chain recombines TRBV29-1 with TRBJ2-7, with D possibly being TRBD1 (6 bases). CDR1 is SQVTM, CDR2 ANQGSEA, per germline. CDR3 length: 12 residues. Trimming cost V 3 bases and J 3 bases, with 9 bases left between them. The CDR3 nucleotides are TGCAGCGTTGACAGGGGAAGCTACGAGCAGTACTTC. It encodes CSVDRGSYEQYF.

For this clonotype: One junction end disagrees with the germline gene, perhaps due to a read error. The rearrangement uses TRBV10-3 and TRBJ1-5; weak D call: TRBD1 (5 bases). CDR3 length equals 16 residues. CDR1 and CDR2 (germline): ENHRY, SYGVKD. In DNA, the CDR3 is TGTGCCAGCAGTGCATGGGACGGAATGGGCAATCAGCCCCAGCATTTT. The encoded protein is CASSAWDGMGNQPQHF.

This clonotype was seen ten or more times. The genes are TRBV5-5 and TRBJ1-1, with a tentative D call TRBD1 (6 bases). Germline V gene data show CDR1 as SGHKS and CDR2 as YYEKEE (reference sequence). The CDR3 contains 13 residues. Trimming removed 6 bases at V and 5 bases at J, with 14 bases between. Here the CDR3 reads CASNYQGRTEAFF. In DNA, the CDR3 is TGTGCCAGCAACTACCAGGGGAGGACTGAAGCTTTCTTT.

This clonotype showed up many times. J is TRBJ1-6 and V is TRBV25-1; D remains unclear. Germline CDR1 MGHDK, CDR2 SYGVNS. The ends were cut back, 4 bases at V and 7 bases at J, with 8 bases in the middle. The CDR3 consists of 13 residues. The CDR3: CASSAGPNSPLHF. The DNA for the CDR3 is TGTGCCAGCAGTGCCGGACCGAATTCACCCCTCCACTTT.

As regards this clonotype: One end of the junction does not line up with germline, which may come from a read error. This chain uses TRBV7-9 with TRBJ2-5; TRBD2 matches 12 bases. CDR1 and CDR2 from the germline V gene are SEHNR and FQNEAQ (reference sequence). The CDR3 covers 18 residues. CDR3 coding DNA: TGCGCCAGCAGCCAAGAGGGTGGGCTAGCGGGAGGGCAAGAGACCCAGTACTTC. Protein sequence: CASSQEGGLAGGQETQYF.

This clonotype was detected a few times. The gene calls are TRBV27 and TRBJ1-5; TRBD1 is a possible D gene (5 bases). Germline V gene lookup returns CDR1 MNHEY and CDR2 SMNVEV (reference sequence). V lost 7 bases and J lost 4, with 8 bases in between. This CDR3 is 12 amino acids long. The CDR3 nucleotides are TGTGCCAGCAAGGGACTTAATCAGCCCCAGCATTTT. Its protein is CASKGLNQPQHF.

In its sample, this clonotype was seen once. Since the CDR3 does not end with the conserved phenylalanine or tryptophan, this likely comes from a read error. The V and J genes are TRBV7-9 and TRBJ1-5; unclear D gene. The germline V and J ends were trimmed by 5 bases and 4 bases, with 9 bases remaining between them. The CDR3 spans 13 residues. Germline CDR1 reads SEHNR; CDR2 reads FQNEAQ (reference sequence). DNA of the CDR3: TGTGCCAGCAGCCCCACCGGAAATCAGCCCCAGCATCTT. Protein sequence: CASSPTGNQPQHL.

The chain recombines TRBV25-1 with TRBJ1-1; TRBD1 is a possible D gene (5 bases). V lost 6 bases and J lost 1, with 15 bases in between. The germline V gene encodes CDR1 MGHDK and CDR2 SYGVNS. This CDR3 contains 15 residues. The CDR3 coding sequence is TGTGCCAGCAGAACCCAAAGAACAGGGAACACTGAAGCTTTCTTT. Translated, it gives CASRTQRTGNTEAFF.

The genes are TRBV2 and TRBJ2-7; TRBD1 agrees at 9 bases. The DNA end is a closer match to TRBJ2-1, so the J assignment may be wrong. The CDR3 is 15 residues long. Germline V gene data show CDR1 as SNHLY and CDR2 as FYNNEI. CDR3 in amino acids: CASSVSGTGYDEQFF. In DNA, the CDR3 is TGTGCCAGCAGCGTATCCGGGACAGGGTACGATGAGCAGTTCTTC.

V and J are TRBV10-3 and TRBJ2-5; D possibly corresponds to TRBD2 (5 bases). The CDR3 extends over 15 amino acids. The germline CDR1 and CDR2 sequences are ENHRY and SYGVKD. Deletions cut 3 bases from V and 5 bases from J, with 16 bases between. DNA of the CDR3: TGTGCCATCAGTGAATCCCCCGGACTCCCCGAGACCCAGTACTTC. Encoded protein: CAISESPGLPETQYF.

A few counts support this clonotype. The chain is built from TRBV7-8 and TRBJ1-1, with 8 bases aligning to TRBD1. Germline CDR1 SGHVS, CDR2 FQNEAQ. With 3 bases clipped from V and 10 bases from J, the junction kept 4 bases outside the gene matches. The CDR3 extends over 12 amino acids. CDR3 sequence: CASSFRGRGAFF. Written as DNA, the CDR3 is TGTGCCAGCAGCTTCAGGGGGCGCGGAGCTTTCTTT.

This clonotype was recorded at least ten times. The chain employs TRBV7-9 and TRBJ1-2; a possible D gene is TRBD1 (5 bases). The CDR3 contains 15 residues. Trimming removed 5 bases at V and 2 bases at J, with 15 bases between. Germline V gene sequence: CDR1 SEHNR, CDR2 FQNEAQ (reference sequence). This chain's CDR3 is CASSRGGGMNYGYTF. The CDR3 DNA reads TGTGCCAGCAGCCGCGGCGGGGGGATGAACTATGGCTACACCTTC.

This clonotype was observed once. The junction differs from germline at one of its ends, possibly a read error. The V gene is TRBV7-2, the J gene TRBJ2-3; TRBD2 is a possible D gene (5 bases). From germline, CDR1 is SGHTA and CDR2 FQGNSA. This CDR3 region has 17 residues. CDR3 in DNA: TGCGCCAGCAGCTTCCCCCTGGCGGCGGGCCGTACAGATACGCAGTATTTT. This codes for CASSFPLAAGRTDTQYF.

V and J are TRBV7-9 and TRBJ2-3; TRBD2 matches 8 bases. This CDR3 is 16 amino acids long. The trim removed 2 bases at V and 4 bases at J, leaving 8 bases unmatched. The germline V gene encodes CDR1 SEHNR and CDR2 FQNEAQ (reference sequence). CDR3 residues: CASSLRTSQHADTQYF. In DNA, the CDR3 is TGTGCCAGCAGCTTAAGGACTAGCCAGCACGCAGATACGCAGTATTTT.

The chain has TRBV15 and TRBJ2-3; D perhaps matches TRBD2 (5 bases). Germline CDR1 is LNHNV and CDR2 is YYDKDF (reference sequence). V lost 5 bases and J lost 3, with 9 bases in between. The CDR3 contains 13 residues. DNA of the CDR3: TGTGCCACCAGCGGAGGTTGGACAGATACGCAGTATTTT. Protein product: CATSGGWTDTQYF.

This clonotype has at least ten counts. The chain uses TRBV19 and TRBJ1-3; D not resolved. V lost 7 bases, J lost 3 bases, and 7 bases lay in between. This CDR3 spans 12 amino acids. CDR1 is LNHDA, CDR2 SQIVND, per germline (reference sequence). Here the CDR3 reads CASNLIGNTIYF. CDR3 DNA sequence: TGTGCCAGTAACCTGATTGGAAACACCATATATTTT.

This clonotype was counted a few times. The rearrangement links TRBV29-1 to TRBJ2-7; 8 nucleotides match TRBD2. The J call may be incorrect, as the DNA end agrees better with TRBJ2-1. Germline CDR1 is SQVTM and CDR2 is ANQGSEA. The CDR3 contains 13 residues. The CDR3 here is CSVEGSGNMEQFF. The CDR3 nucleotides are TGCAGCGTTGAAGGTAGCGGGAATATGGAGCAGTTCTTC.

This clonotype was counted ten times or more. This chain connects TRBV10-1 to TRBJ2-2, with D perhaps matching TRBD1 or TRBD2 (5 bases each). CDR3 length: 16 residues. Trimming shortened V by 1 base and J by 5 bases, and 14 bases separated the two germline ends. CDR1 and CDR2 (germline): WNHNN, SYGVQD (reference sequence). In nucleotides, the CDR3 is TGCGCCAGCAGTGAGTACTCCGGGGCGCAGACCGGGGAGCTGTTTTTT. Translation: CASSEYSGAQTGELFF.

This clonotype was recorded a few times. V is TRBV14 and J is TRBJ1-2; TRBD1 agrees at 9 bases. V was clipped by 8 bases and J by 11 bases; unmatched bases: 6. Per the germline V gene, CDR1 is SGHDN and CDR2 is FVKESK. This CDR3 contains 11 residues. The CDR3 nucleotides are TGTGCCAGCGGGTCCGGGACAGGGTACACCTTC. Translated: CASGSGTGYTF.

V gene TRBV2 combines with J gene TRBJ2-5; tentatively, D is TRBD2 (6 bases). Germline CDR1 is SNHLY and CDR2 is FYNNEI. Trimming cost V 3 bases and J 10 bases, with 9 bases left between them. The CDR3 is made up of 11 amino acids. DNA of the CDR3: TGTGCCAGCAGTGAGGGGGGAGGCCAGTACTTC. Its translation is CASSEGGGQYF.